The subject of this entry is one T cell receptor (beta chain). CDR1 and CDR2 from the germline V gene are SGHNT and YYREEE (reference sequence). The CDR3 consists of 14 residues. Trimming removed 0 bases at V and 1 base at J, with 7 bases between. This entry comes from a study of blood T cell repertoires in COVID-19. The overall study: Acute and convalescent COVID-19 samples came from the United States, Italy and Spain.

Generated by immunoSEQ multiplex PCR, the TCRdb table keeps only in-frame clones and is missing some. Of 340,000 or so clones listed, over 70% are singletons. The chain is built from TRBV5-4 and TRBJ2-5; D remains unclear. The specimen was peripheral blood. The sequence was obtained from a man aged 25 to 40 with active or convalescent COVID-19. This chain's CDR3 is CASSLGSSQETQYF. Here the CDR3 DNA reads TGTGCCAGCAGCTTGGGGAGCTCCCAAGAGACCCAGTACTTC.